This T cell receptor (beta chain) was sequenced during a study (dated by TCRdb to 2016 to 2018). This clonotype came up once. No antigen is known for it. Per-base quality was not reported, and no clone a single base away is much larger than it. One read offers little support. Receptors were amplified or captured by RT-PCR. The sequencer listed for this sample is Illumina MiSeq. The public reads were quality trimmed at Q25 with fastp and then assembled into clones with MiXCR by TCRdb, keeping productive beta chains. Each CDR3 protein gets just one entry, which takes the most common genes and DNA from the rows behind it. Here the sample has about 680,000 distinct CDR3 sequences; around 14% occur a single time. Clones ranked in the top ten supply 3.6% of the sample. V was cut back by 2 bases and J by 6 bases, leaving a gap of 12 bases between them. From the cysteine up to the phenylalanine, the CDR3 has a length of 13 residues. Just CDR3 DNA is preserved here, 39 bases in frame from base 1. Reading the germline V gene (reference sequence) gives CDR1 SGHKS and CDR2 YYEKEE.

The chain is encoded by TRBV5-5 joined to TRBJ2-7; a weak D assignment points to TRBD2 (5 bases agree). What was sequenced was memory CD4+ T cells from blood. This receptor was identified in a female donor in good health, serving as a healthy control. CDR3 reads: CASSFWTAAEQYF. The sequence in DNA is TGTGCCAGCAGCTTCTGGACTGCCGCCGAGCAGTACTTC.